What follows is one TCR beta chain and its context. Its target is unknown. The data stem from a study of OX40 agonist ivuxolimab in advanced cancers. The wider study: Patients enrolled in dose escalation were diagnosed with hepatocellular carcinoma, melanoma, renal cell or head and neck cancer.

Study-level findings and limits: At doses 0.1 to 3.0 mg/kg, CD4+ and CD8+ clones expanded.

The protocol was immunoSEQ multiplex PCR, while the TCRdb copy is restricted to in-frame clones and leaves out a portion. Of 65,000 to 100,000 clones listed, around 91% are singletons. CDR3 size: 15 residues. Specimen: CD4+ or CD8+ T cells sorted from blood, collected in a trial of the OX40 agonist ivuxolimab. The TCR originated in an adult with an advanced solid tumor such as melanoma, head and neck, liver or kidney cancer. The chain couples TRBV21-1 to TRBJ2-2; the D segment call TRBD1 is taken from the table without a DNA check. TRBV21-1 is noted as a pseudogene. The CDR3 DNA follows: TGTGCCAGCAAAAAAGGGGGCCCGGGCACCGGGGAGCTGTTTTTT. Its protein is CASKKGGPGTGELFF.